The rows below give T cell receptor beta chains drawn from one sample of a study of a mutant IDH1 vaccine in newly diagnosed glioma. No cognate antigen is known for these TCRs. The protocol was immunoSEQ multiplex PCR, while the TCRdb copy is restricted to in-frame clones and leaves out a portion. The sample yields 44,000 or so clones, 81% seen once. The material was PBMCs, obtained from a glioma patient whose treatment included an IDH1 peptide vaccine. These receptors were taken from a woman aged 40 to 50 with glioma. Some clones in this sample may be carry-over from other donors' samples. CDR3s include the opening cysteine and the closing phenylalanine or tryptophan. The D gene is left open where the match is weak. Clone sizes are given selectively: once, few, many, or a class where the clone is expanded.

J | V | D | size | CDR3 | DNA
TRBJ2-6 | TRBV13 | TRBD1 | NA | CASSSDRGSGANVLTF | TGTGCCAGCAGCAGCGACAGGGGATCTGGGGCCAACGTCCTGACTTTC
TRBJ2-7 | TRBV7-9 | NA | few | CASSLLASSYEQYF | TGTGCCAGCAGCTTACTAGCAAGCTCCTACGAGCAGTACTTC
TRBJ1-2 | TRBV18 | NA | NA | CASSPTVSTGYTF | TGTGCCAGCTCACCCACCGTCTCCACTGGCTACACCTTC
TRBJ2-2 | TRBV10-2 | TRBD1 | once | CASSENDRGVDGELFF | TGCGCCAGCAGTGAGAATGACAGGGGGGTTGACGGGGAGCTGTTTTTT
TRBJ2-1 | TRBV7-2 | NA | NA | CASSFRADSYNEQFF | TGTGCCAGCAGCTTTCGGGCAGACTCCTACAATGAGCAGTTCTTC
TRBJ1-1 | TRBV7-9 | NA | NA | CASSLTQGLDKAFF | TGTGCCAGCAGCTTGACTCAGGGTTTAGATAAAGCTTTCTTT
TRBJ2-1 | TRBV2 | NA | few | CASSERGGALGQFF | TGTGCCAGCAGTGAACGGGGAGGAGCCCTGGGGCAGTTCTTC
TRBJ2-1 | TRBV6-6 | TRBD2 | NA | CASSPLGGSFYNEQFF | TGTGCCAGCAGTCCGTTAGGCGGGAGTTTCTACAATGAGCAGTTCTTC
TRBJ2-7 | TRBV6-6 | NA | NA | CRQDSYEQYF | TGCAGACAGGACTCCTACGAGCAGTACTTC
TRBJ1-2 | TRBV21-1 | NA | NA | CASRTRVGTPTNYGYTF | TGTGCCAGCCGCACGAGGGTCGGGACACCAACTAACTATGGCTACACCTTC
TRBJ1-6 | TRBV9 | TRBD1 | NA | CASSVGQGIGSPLHF | TGTGCCAGCAGCGTAGGACAGGGAATCGGTTCACCCCTCCACTTT
TRBJ1-3 | TRBV6-5 | NA | NA | CASKKGGQGNTIYF | TGTGCCAGCAAAAAGGGGGGGCAGGGAAACACCATATATTTT
TRBJ2-6 | TRBV9 | NA | NA | CASSVGDTYSGANVLTF | TGTGCCAGCAGCGTAGGAGACACTTACTCTGGGGCCAACGTCCTGACTTTC
TRBJ1-6 | TRBV28 | TRBD1 | NA | CASSWGFGTGLSPLHF | TGTGCCAGCAGTTGGGGGTTCGGGACAGGGCTTTCACCCCTCCACTTT
TRBJ2-6 | TRBV7-2 | TRBD2 | NA | CASIMLAGAGANVLTF | TGTGCCAGCATCATGCTAGCGGGGGCTGGGGCCAACGTCCTGACTTTC
TRBJ1-4 | TRBV7-2 | NA | NA | CASSLVRRENEKLFF | TGTGCCAGCAGCTTAGTTCGACGGGAGAATGAAAAACTGTTTTTT
TRBJ2-5 | TRBV7-2 | NA | NA | CASSARRLEETQYF | TGTGCCAGCAGCGCCCGACGCCTAGAAGAGACCCAGTACTTC
TRBJ1-5 | TRBV2 | NA | few | CASSHQGSANQPQHF | TGTGCCAGCAGTCATCAGGGTTCGGCGAATCAGCCCCAGCATTTT
TRBJ1-5 | TRBV27 | TRBD1 | NA | CASSFRQGQNQPQHF | TGTGCCAGCAGTTTCCGACAGGGTCAGAATCAGCCCCAGCATTTT
TRBJ2-5 | TRBV6-1 | NA | NA | CASSVSRQETQYF | TGTGCCAGCAGCGTCTCAAGACAAGAGACCCAGTACTTC
TRBJ1-3 | TRBV29-1 | NA | NA | CSVDSPGGNTIYF | TGCAGCGTTGACAGCCCGGGGGGAAACACCATATATTTT
TRBJ1-1 | TRBV10-3 | NA | once | CAISQDRGNTEAFF | TGTGCCATCAGTCAGGACCGGGGGAACACTGAAGCTTTCTTT
TRBJ1-2 | TRBV7-9 | TRBD1 | NA | CASSLSQGAYGYTF | TGTGCCAGCAGCTTATCACAGGGGGCGTATGGCTACACCTTC
TRBJ2-2 | TRBV29-1 | TRBD1 | NA | CSVTGAGELFF | TGCAGCGTGACAGGGGCCGGGGAGCTGTTTTTT
TRBJ1-1 | TRBV7-9 | NA | NA | CASSHGTEAFF | TGTGCCAGCAGCCACGGGACTGAAGCTTTCTTT
TRBJ1-2 | TRBV25-1 | NA | NA | CATQTPGWNYGYTF | TGTGCCACCCAAACGCCAGGGTGGAACTATGGCTACACCTTC
TRBJ2-1 | TRBV5-1 | NA | NA | CASSLAGLGNNEQFF | TGCGCCAGCAGCTTGGCGGGACTGGGCAACAATGAGCAGTTCTTC
TRBJ1-2 | TRBV11-2 | NA | NA | CASRERGGYTF | TGTGCCAGCAGAGAAAGAGGTGGCTACACCTTC
TRBJ2-7 | TRBV4-3 | NA | NA | CASSQGPDPLGYEQYF | TGCGCCAGCAGCCAAGGTCCGGACCCTCTCGGGTACGAGCAGTACTTC
TRBJ2-3 | TRBV7-2 | TRBD1 | NA | CASKNRGTGDTQYF | TGTGCCAGCAAAAACAGGGGGACCGGGGATACGCAGTATTTT
TRBJ1-5 | TRBV18 | NA | NA | CASSPQGAFNQPQHF | TGTGCCAGCTCACCACAGGGTGCTTTCAATCAGCCCCAGCATTTT
TRBJ2-3 | TRBV5-1 | TRBD2 | NA | CASSLTSGGGDTQYF | TGCGCCAGCAGCTTGACTAGCGGGGGAGGAGATACGCAGTATTTT
TRBJ1-5 | TRBV28 | NA | few | CASSFSPSNQPQHF | TGTGCCAGCAGTTTCTCCCCTAGCAATCAGCCCCAGCATTTT
TRBJ2-4 | TRBV28 | NA | NA | CASNREAKNIQYF | TGTGCCAGCAACAGGGAGGCCAAAAACATTCAGTACTTC
TRBJ2-2 | TRBV28 | TRBD1 | NA | CASSPTGGLGELFF | TGTGCCAGCAGTCCCACAGGGGGTCTCGGGGAGCTGTTTTTT
TRBJ1-4 | TRBV2 | NA | NA | CASSEWEKLFF | TGTGCCAGCAGTGAGTGGGAAAAACTGTTTTTT
TRBJ1-2 | TRBV7-2 | NA | NA | CASSLEVGYTF | TGTGCCAGCAGCTTAGAGGTGGGCTACACCTTC
TRBJ2-3 | TRBV19 | NA | once | CASSINQRDTQYF | TGTGCCAGTAGTATTAACCAGAGGGATACGCAGTATTTT
TRBJ2-7 | TRBV4-1 | NA | NA | CASSPNEVVGFTYEQYF | TGCGCCAGCAGCCCGAACGAAGTTGTCGGTTTTACCTACGAGCAGTACTTC
TRBJ2-7 | TRBV4-3 | NA | NA | CASSQQNTGTYEQYF | TGCGCCAGCAGCCAACAAAATACAGGTACCTACGAGCAGTACTTC
TRBJ1-2 | TRBV6-1 | NA | NA | CASSATANTYGYTF | TGTGCCAGCAGTGCGACAGCGAATACCTATGGCTACACCTTC
TRBJ1-2 | TRBV19 | TRBD1 | NA | CASSPGTGVAGYTF | TGTGCCAGTAGTCCCGGGACAGGGGTGGCTGGCTACACCTTC
TRBJ1-5 | TRBV11-2 | NA | NA | CASSLGVGSRNQPQHF | TGTGCCAGCAGCTTAGGAGTAGGGTCGCGCAATCAGCCCCAGCATTTT
TRBJ2-2 | TRBV6-1 | NA | NA | CASSLKETGELFF | TGTGCCAGCTCTCTAAAGGAAACCGGGGAGCTGTTTTTT
TRBJ2-2 | TRBV2 | NA | few | CASSTSRQRTSNTGELFF | TGTGCCAGCAGTACCTCGCGGCAGCGGACGTCGAACACCGGGGAGCTGTTTTTT
TRBJ2-1 | TRBV11-3 | NA | NA | CASSLDGLHNEQFF | TGTGCCAGCAGCTTAGATGGCCTTCACAATGAGCAGTTCTTC
TRBJ2-2 | TRBV7-2 | TRBD2 | NA | CASSPLAGGLGVELFF | TGTGCCAGCAGCCCGCTAGCGGGGGGGCTAGGGGTGGAGCTGTTTTTT
TRBJ1-6 | TRBV25-1 | NA | NA | CASSEGRGGSYNSPLHF | TGTGCCAGCAGTGAAGGGCGAGGGGGCTCCTATAATTCACCCCTCCACTTT
TRBJ1-1 | TRBV4-3 | NA | NA | CASSQDSSQGSEAFF | TGCGCCAGCAGCCAAGATTCTTCCCAGGGATCTGAAGCTTTCTTT
TRBJ1-3 | TRBV7-6 | NA | NA | CASSPLYSGNTIYF | TGTGCCAGCAGCCCGCTTTACTCTGGAAACACCATATATTTT
TRBJ2-1 | TRBV9 | TRBD2 | NA | CASSHKVGGGQREQFF | TGTGCCAGCAGTCATAAAGTCGGGGGGGGCCAGAGAGAGCAGTTCTTC
TRBJ2-7 | TRBV5-1 | NA | NA | CASSPDGYEQYF | TGCGCCAGCAGCCCGGACGGGTACGAGCAGTACTTC
TRBJ2-3 | TRBV10-3 | NA | NA | CAISRKNREGTDTQYF | TGTGCCATCAGCCGGAAAAACAGGGAAGGGACAGATACGCAGTATTTT
TRBJ2-1 | TRBV28 | TRBD2 | NA | CASSSSSGGAYNEQFF | TGTGCCAGCAGTTCCTCTAGCGGGGGGGCGTATAATGAGCAGTTCTTC
TRBJ2-3 | TRBV7-2 | NA | once | CASSLGGRGRTDTQYF | TGTGCCAGCAGCTTAGGAGGCAGGGGTAGAACAGATACGCAGTATTTT
TRBJ1-1 | TRBV7-9 | NA | NA | CASKGDGPHAEAFF | TGTGCCAGCAAAGGAGACGGCCCCCACGCTGAAGCTTTCTTT
TRBJ2-5 | TRBV4-1 | NA | NA | CASSSTETQYF | TGCGCCAGCAGCAGCACGGAGACCCAGTACTTC
TRBJ2-7 | TRBV6-5 | TRBD2 | few | CASSYFSGGSYEQYF | TGTGCCAGCAGTTACTTTAGCGGGGGGTCCTACGAGCAGTACTTC
TRBJ2-5 | TRBV6-5 | NA | NA | CASSAQGRQETQYF | TGTGCCAGCAGTGCACAGGGAAGACAAGAGACCCAGTACTTC
TRBJ1-4 | TRBV5-4 | TRBD1 | NA | CASSYDRVQEKLFF | TGTGCCAGCAGTTACGACAGGGTGCAGGAAAAACTGTTTTTT